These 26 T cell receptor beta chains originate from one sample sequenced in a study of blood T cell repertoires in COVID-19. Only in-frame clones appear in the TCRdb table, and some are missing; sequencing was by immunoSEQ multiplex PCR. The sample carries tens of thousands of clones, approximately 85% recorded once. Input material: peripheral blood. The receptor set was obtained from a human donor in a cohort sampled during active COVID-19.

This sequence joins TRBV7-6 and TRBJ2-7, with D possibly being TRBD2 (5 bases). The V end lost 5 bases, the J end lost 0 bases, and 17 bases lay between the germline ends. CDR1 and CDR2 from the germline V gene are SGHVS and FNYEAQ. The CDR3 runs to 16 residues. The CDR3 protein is CASSPYPPGSSYEQYF. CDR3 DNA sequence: TGTGCCAGCAGCCCCTACCCCCCGGGGAGCTCCTACGAGCAGTACTTC. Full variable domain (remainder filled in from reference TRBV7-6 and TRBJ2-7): GAGVSQSPRYKVTKRGQDVALRCDPISGHVSLYWYRQALGQGPEFLTYFNYEAQQDKSGLPNDRFSAERPEGSISTLTIQRTEQRDSAMYRCASSPYPPGSSYEQYFGPGTRLTVT.

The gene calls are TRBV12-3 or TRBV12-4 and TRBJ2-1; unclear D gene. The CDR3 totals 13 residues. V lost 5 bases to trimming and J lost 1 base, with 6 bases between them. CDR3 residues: CASSTGSYNEQFF. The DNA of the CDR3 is TGTGCCAGCAGTACCGGGTCCTACAATGAGCAGTTCTTC.

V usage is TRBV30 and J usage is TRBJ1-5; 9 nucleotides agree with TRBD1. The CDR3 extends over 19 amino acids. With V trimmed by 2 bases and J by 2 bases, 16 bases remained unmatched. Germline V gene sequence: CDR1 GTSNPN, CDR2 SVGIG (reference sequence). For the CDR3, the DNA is TGTGCCTGGAGTTGGGGTATTTACAGGGGGCTAAAGGGCAATCAGCCCCAGCATTTT. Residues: CAWSWGIYRGLKGNQPQHF.

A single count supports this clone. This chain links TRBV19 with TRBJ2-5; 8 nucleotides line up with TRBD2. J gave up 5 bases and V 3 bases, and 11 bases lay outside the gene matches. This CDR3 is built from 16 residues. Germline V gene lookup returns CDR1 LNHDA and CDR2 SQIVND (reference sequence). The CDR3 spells CASSIGGSGIKETQYF. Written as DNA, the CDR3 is TGTGCCAGTAGTATTGGAGGTAGCGGGATAAAGGAGACCCAGTACTTC.

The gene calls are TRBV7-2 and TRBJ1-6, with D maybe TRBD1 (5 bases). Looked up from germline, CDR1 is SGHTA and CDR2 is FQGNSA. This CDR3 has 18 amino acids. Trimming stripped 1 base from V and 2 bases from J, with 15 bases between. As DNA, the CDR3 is TGTGCCAGCAGCTTAGTTGATGGCAGGGTCCCCTATAATTCACCCCTCCACTTT. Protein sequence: CASSLVDGRVPYNSPLHF.

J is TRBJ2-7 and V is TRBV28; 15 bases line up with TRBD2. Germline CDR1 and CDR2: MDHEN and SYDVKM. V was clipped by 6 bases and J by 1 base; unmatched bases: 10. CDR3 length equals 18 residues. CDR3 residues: CASSEGTSGRLVSYEQYF. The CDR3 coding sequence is TGTGCCAGCAGCGAGGGGACTAGCGGGAGGCTCGTATCCTACGAGCAGTACTTC. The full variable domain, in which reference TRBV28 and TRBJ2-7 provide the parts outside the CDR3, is DVKVTQSSRYLVKRTGEKVFLECVQDMDHENMFWYRQDPGLGLRLIYFSYDVKMKEKGDIPEGYSVSREKKERFSLILESASTNQTSMYLCASSEGTSGRLVSYEQYFGPGTRLTVT.

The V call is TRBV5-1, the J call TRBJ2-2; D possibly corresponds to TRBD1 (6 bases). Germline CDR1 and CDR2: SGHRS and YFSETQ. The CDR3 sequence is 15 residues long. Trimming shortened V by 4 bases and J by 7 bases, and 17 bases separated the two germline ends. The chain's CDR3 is CASSPQGSGVGELFF. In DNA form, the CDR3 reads TGCGCCAGCAGCCCTCAGGGGTCAGGGGTCGGGGAGCTGTTTTTT. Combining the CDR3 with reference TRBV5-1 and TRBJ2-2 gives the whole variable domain KAGVTQTPRYLIKTRGQQVTLSCSPISGHRSVSWYQQTPGQGLQFLFEYFSETQRNKGNFPGRFSGRQFSNSRSEMNVSTLELGDSALYLCASSPQGSGVGELFFGEGSRLTVL.

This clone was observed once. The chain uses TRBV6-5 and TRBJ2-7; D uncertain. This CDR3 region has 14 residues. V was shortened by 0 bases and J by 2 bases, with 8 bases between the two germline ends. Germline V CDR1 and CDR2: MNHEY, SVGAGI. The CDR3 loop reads CASSYSRITYEQYF. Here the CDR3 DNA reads TGTGCCAGCAGTTACTCGAGGATCACCTACGAGCAGTACTTC.

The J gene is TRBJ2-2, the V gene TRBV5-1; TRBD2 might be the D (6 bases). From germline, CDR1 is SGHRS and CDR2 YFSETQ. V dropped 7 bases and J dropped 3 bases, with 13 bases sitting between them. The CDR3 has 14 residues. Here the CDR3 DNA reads TGCGCCAGCCTAACGGGAGTCGACACCGGGGAGCTGTTTTTT. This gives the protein CASLTGVDTGELFF.

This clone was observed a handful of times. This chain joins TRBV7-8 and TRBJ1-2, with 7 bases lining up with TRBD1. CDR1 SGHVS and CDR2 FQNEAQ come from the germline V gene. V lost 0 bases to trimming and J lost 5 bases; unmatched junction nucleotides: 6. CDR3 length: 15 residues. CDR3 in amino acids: CASSLAAGGVYGYTF. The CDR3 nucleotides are TGTGCCAGCAGCTTAGCGGCAGGGGGAGTTTATGGCTACACCTTC. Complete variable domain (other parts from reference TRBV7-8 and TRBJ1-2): GAGVSQSPRYKVAKRGQDVALRCDPISGHVSLFWYQQALGQGPEFLTYFQNEAQLDKSGLPSDRFFAERPEGSVSTLKIQRTQQEDSAVYLCASSLAAGGVYGYTFGSGTRLTVV.

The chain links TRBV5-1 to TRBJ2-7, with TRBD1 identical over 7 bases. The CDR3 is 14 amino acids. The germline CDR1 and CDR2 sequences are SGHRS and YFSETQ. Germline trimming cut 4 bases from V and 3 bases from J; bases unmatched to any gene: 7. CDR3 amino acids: CASSNMTGYYEQYF. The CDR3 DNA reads TGCGCCAGCAGCAATATGACAGGGTACTACGAGCAGTACTTC.

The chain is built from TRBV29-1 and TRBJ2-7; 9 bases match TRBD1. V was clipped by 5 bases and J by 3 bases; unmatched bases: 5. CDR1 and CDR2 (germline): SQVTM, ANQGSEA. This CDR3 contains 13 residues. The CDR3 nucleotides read TGCAGCGTTCGGGGACAGGGTCTCTACGAGCAGTACTTC. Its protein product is CSVRGQGLYEQYF.

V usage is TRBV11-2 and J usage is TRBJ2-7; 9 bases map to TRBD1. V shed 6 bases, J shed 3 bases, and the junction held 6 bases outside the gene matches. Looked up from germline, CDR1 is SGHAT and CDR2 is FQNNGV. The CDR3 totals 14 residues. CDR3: CASRVTGGGYEQYF. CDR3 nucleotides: TGTGCCAGCAGAGTTACAGGGGGCGGCTACGAGCAGTACTTC.

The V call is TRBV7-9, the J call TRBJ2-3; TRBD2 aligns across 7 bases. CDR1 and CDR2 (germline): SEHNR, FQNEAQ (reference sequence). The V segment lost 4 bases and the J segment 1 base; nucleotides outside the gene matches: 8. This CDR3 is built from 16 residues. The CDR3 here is CASSSLGLVGTDTQYF. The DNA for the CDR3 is TGTGCCAGCAGCTCACTTGGACTAGTGGGCACAGATACGCAGTATTTT.

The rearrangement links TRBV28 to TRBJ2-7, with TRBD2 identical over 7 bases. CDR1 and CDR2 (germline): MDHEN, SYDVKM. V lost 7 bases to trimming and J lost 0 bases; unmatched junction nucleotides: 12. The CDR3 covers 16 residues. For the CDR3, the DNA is TGTGCCAGCACCCGGGGGGTAGCGGCCAGCTCCTACGAGCAGTACTTC. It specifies CASTRGVAASSYEQYF.

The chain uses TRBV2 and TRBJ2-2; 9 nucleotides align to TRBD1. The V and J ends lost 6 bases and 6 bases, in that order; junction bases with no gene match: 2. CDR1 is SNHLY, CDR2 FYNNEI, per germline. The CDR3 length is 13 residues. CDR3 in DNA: TGTGCCAGCAGCGGGACAGGGTCCGGGGAGCTGTTTTTT. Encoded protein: CASSGTGSGELFF.

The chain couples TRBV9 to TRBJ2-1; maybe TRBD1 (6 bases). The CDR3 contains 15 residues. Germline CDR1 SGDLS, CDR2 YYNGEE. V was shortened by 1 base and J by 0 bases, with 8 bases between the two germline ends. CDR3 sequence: CASSVYRASYNEQFF. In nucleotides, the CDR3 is TGTGCCAGCAGCGTATACAGGGCCTCCTACAATGAGCAGTTCTTC.

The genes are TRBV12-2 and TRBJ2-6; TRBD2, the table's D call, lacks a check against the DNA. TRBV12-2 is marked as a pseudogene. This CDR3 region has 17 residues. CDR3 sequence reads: CASRFKLYSPGANVLTF. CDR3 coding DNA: TGTGCAAGTCGCTTTAAACTTTATTCTCCTGGGGCCAACGTCCTGACTTTC.

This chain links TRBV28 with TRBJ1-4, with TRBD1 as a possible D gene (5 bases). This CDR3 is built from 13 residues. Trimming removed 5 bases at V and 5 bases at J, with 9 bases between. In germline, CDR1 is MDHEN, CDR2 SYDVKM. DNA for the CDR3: TGTGCCAGCAGTCAGGGATTAAATGAAAAACTGTTTTTT. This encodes CASSQGLNEKLFF.

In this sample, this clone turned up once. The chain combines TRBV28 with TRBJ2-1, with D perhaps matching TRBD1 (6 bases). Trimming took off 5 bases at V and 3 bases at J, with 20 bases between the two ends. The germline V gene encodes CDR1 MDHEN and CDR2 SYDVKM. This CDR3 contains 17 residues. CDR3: CASSAFGGLGHYNEQFF. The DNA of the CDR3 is TGTGCCAGCAGTGCCTTTGGCGGGTTGGGACACTACAATGAGCAGTTCTTC.

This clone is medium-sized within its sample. CDR3 in amino acids: CASSYTSAGELFF. The CDR3 DNA is TGTGCCAGCAGTTATACTAGTGCTGGGGAGCTGTTTTTT. This rearrangement joins TRBV27 to TRBJ2-2; weak D call: TRBD2 (5 bases). The CDR3 is 13 residues long. Germline loops: CDR1 MNHEY, CDR2 SMNVEV (reference sequence). Trimming stripped 4 bases from V and 8 bases from J, with 11 bases between.

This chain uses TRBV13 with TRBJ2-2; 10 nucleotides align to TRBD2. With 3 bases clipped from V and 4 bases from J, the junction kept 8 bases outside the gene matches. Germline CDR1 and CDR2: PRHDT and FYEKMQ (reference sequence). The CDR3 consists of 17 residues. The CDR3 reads CASSFPPSGSITGELFF. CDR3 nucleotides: TGTGCCAGCAGCTTCCCCCCTAGCGGGAGCATCACCGGGGAGCTGTTTTTT.

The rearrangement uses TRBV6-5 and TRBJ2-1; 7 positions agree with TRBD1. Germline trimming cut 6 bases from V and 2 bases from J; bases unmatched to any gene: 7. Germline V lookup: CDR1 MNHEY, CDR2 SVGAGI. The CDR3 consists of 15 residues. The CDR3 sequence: CASSLQGNTYNEQFF. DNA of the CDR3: TGTGCCAGCAGCCTACAGGGGAACACCTACAATGAGCAGTTCTTC.

The CDR3 is CASSYSGRGLGETQYF. In DNA form, the CDR3 reads TGTGCCAGCAGTTACTCGGGCAGGGGGCTTGGAGAGACCCAGTACTTC. The chain recombines TRBV6-5 with TRBJ2-5; 8 bases fit TRBD1. The CDR3 runs to 16 residues. V was clipped by 0 bases and J by 4 bases; unmatched bases: 7. Germline V CDR1 and CDR2: MNHEY, SVGAGI.

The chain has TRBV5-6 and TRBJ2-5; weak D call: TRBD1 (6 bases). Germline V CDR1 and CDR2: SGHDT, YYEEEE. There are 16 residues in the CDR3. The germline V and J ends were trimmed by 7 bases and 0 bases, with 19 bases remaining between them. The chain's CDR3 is CASHGQLLPYQETQYF. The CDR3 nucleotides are TGTGCCAGCCATGGACAGCTTCTACCGTACCAAGAGACCCAGTACTTC.

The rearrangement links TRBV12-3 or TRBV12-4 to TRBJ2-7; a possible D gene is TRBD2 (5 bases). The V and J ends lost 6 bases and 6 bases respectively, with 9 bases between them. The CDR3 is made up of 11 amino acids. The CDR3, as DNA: TGTGCCAGCAGAGCCGGGGTCGAGCAGTACTTC. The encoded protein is CASRAGVEQYF.